This T cell receptor (beta chain) was recovered during a study of blood T cell repertoires in COVID-19. The assay was immunoSEQ multiplex PCR, and TCRdb's table has in-frame clones only and misses some. The repertoire holds 350,000 or so clones, about 90% seen once, with more than 0.9% in the top ten. Those who participated ranged in age from roughly 18 to 89 years and resided in about two dozen US areas. The CDR3 is 19 residues long. Germline V gives CDR1 KGHSH, CDR2 LQKENI. V trimming: 1 base; J trimming: 9 bases; junction bases outside the gene matches: 15. Sequencing input: PBMCs or T cells enriched from blood (not recorded which). The sequence was obtained from a young woman who had recovered from COVID-19. This chain links TRBV18 with TRBJ1-6; 10 nucleotides agree with TRBD1. The CDR3 protein is CASSPLDTGTGVASSPLHF. The CDR3 nucleotides are TGTGCCAGCTCACCACTTGATACCGGGACAGGGGTGGCTAGTTCACCCCTCCACTTT. Supplemented by reference TRBV18 and TRBJ1-6, the full variable domain reads NAGVMQNPRHLVRRRGQEARLRCSPMKGHSHVYWYRQLPEEGLKFMVYLQKENIIDESGMPKERFSAEFPKEGPSILRIQQVVRGDSAAYFCASSPLDTGTGVASSPLHFGNGTRLTVT.